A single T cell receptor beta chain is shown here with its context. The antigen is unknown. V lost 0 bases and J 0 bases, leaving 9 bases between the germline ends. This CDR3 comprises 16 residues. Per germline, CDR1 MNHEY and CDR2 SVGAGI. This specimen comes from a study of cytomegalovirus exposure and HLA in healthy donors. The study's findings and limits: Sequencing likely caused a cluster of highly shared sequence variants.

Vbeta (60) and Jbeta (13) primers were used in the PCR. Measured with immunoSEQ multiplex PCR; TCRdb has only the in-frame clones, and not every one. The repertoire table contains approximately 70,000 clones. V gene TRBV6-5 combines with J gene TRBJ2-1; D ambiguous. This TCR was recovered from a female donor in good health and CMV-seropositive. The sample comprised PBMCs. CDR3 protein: CASSYSTSTSYNEQFF. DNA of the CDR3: TGTGCCAGCAGTTACTCGACTTCCACCTCCTACAATGAGCAGTTCTTC.